This TCR beta chain originates from a study of blood T cell repertoires in COVID-19. In the original workflow: It was from reference gene primer amplification that nucleated cell counts were estimated. TCRdb's copy holds only in-frame clones and misses some; the assay was immunoSEQ multiplex PCR. For V, J and clone size, that table is used; D and trimming come from the DNA. The sample has approximately 300,000 clones, around 84% seen once. The CDR3 has 13 amino acids. Trimming cost V 8 bases and J 2 bases, with 11 bases left between them. The participants were between roughly 18 and 100 years old and came from some 23 US areas. Individuals in the exposed group had encountered a COVID-19 case within 2 weeks preceding study entry.

The receptor comes from a woman aged 25 to 39 who had been exposed to COVID-19. The chain combines TRBV23-1 with TRBJ2-3, with D possibly matching TRBD2 (5 bases). TRBV23-1 is noted as an ORF with a role that remains uncertain. Sequenced input: PBMCs or T cells enriched from blood (not recorded which). The CDR3 coding sequence is TGCGCCAGCCGGGAACTTACCACAGATACGCAGTATTTT. The encoded protein is CASRELTTDTQYF.